The clone carrying this T cell receptor (beta chain) occurred a few times. The germline gene is not matched at one end of the junction; a read error may be the cause. Germline CDR1 reads SGHDN; CDR2 reads FVKESK. CDR3 size: 17 residues. Through a sample-barcoded 5' primer and a J-beta primer mix, a second PCR was run for roughly 6 to 11 cycles. Using its own MiXCR run on the 5' RACE reads, TCRdb lists one record per CDR3 protein. The sample holds approximately 800,000 distinct CDR3 sequences, 25% to 30% seen once. The sample comes from a study of blood T cells in healthy people across ages. These data also featured in a second study, about T cells of mothers and their children.

The clonotype originates from a boy younger than 18 in good health. The chain has TRBV14 and TRBJ2-1; TRBD2 matches 9 bases. Sequenced input: blood. The CDR3 nucleotides read TGTGCCAGCAGCCAAGATATAGCGGGGGTCTCCTACAATGGGCAGTTCTTC. It encodes CASSQDIAGVSYNGQFF.